This TCR beta chain was retrieved from a study of blood T cell repertoires in COVID-19. The CDR3 runs 18 residues. With 4 bases clipped from V and 0 bases from J, the junction kept 7 bases outside the gene matches. CDR1 and CDR2 (germline): LGHNA, YSLEER. Generated by immunoSEQ multiplex PCR, the TCRdb table keeps only in-frame clones and is missing some. The data hold a few hundred thousand clones, with over 75% observed a single time. This clonotype was sampled from a woman younger than 30 who had been exposed to COVID-19. The chain joins TRBV4-3 to TRBJ1-6; 9 bases agree with TRBD1. Sequences were obtained from PBMCs or T cells enriched from blood (not recorded which). In nucleotides, the CDR3 is TGCGCCAGCAGCCCCAAGGGACAGGGTAGCTCCTATAATTCACCCCTCCACTTT. It encodes CASSPKGQGSSYNSPLHF.